This T cell receptor (beta chain) was captured in a study of blood T cell repertoires in COVID-19. Here immunoSEQ multiplex PCR was the method, and the copy in TCRdb shows in-frame clones only, minus some. This table holds 300,000 to 400,000 clones, roughly 90% found once. The CDR3 is 14 residues long. J gave up 7 bases and V 8 bases, and 13 bases lay outside the gene matches. The germline gives CDR1 MNHEY, CDR2 SVGAGI. The chain recombines TRBV6-5 with TRBJ1-1; 7 bases agree with TRBD1. The sequenced sample was PBMCs or T cells enriched from blood (not recorded which). This receptor was taken from a woman aged 25 to 39 with acute COVID-19. CDR3 protein: CASGTDDRVGEAFF. CDR3 sequence (DNA): TGTGCCAGCGGGACTGATGACAGGGTGGGTGAAGCTTTCTTT.